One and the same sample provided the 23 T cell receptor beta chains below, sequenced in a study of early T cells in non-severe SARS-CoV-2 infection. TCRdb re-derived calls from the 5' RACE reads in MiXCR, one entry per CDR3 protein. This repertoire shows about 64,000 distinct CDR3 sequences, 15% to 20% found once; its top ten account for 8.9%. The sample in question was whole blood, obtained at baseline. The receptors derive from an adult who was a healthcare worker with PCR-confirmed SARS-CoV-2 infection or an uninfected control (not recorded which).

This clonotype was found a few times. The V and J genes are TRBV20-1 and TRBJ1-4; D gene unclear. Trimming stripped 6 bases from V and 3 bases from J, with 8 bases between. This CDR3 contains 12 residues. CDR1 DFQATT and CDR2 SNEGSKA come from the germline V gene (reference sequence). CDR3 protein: CSARAPNEKLFF. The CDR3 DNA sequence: TGCAGTGCGAGGGCCCCTAATGAAAAACTGTTTTTT.

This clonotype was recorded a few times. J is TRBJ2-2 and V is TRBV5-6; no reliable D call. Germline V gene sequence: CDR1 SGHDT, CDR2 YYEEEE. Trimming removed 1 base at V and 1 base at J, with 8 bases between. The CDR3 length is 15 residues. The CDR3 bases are TGTGCCAGCAGCTTGTACGGGCTGAACACCGGGGAGCTGTTTTTT. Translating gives CASSLYGLNTGELFF.

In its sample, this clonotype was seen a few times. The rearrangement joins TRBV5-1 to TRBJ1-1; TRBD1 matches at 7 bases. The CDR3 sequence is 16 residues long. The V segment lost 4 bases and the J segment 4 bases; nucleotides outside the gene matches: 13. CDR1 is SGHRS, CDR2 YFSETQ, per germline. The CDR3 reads CASSTHLGTAFTEAFF. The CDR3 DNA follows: TGCGCCAGCAGCACGCATCTTGGGACAGCCTTCACTGAAGCTTTCTTT.

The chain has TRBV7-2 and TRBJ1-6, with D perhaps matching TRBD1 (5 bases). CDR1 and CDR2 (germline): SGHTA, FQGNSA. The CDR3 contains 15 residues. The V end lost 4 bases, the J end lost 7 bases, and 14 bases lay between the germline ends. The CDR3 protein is CASSSGRVGNSPLHF. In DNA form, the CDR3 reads TGTGCCAGCAGCTCAGGCAGGGTAGGAAATTCACCCCTCCACTTT.

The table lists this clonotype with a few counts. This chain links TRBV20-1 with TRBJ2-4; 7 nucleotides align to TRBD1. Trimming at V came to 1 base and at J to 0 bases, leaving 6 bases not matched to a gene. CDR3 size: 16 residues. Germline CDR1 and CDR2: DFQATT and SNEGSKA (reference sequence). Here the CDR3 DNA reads TGCAGTGCTAGAGGTCCTACAGGGGTAGCCAAAAACATTCAGTACTTC. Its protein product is CSARGPTGVAKNIQYF.

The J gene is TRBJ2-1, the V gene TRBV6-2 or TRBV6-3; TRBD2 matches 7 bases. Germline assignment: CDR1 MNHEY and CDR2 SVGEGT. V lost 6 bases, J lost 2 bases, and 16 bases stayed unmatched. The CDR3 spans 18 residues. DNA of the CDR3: TGTGCCAGCAGAACCTGGGTTAGCGGGTCTACACCCTACAATGAGCAGTTCTTC. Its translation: CASRTWVSGSTPYNEQFF.

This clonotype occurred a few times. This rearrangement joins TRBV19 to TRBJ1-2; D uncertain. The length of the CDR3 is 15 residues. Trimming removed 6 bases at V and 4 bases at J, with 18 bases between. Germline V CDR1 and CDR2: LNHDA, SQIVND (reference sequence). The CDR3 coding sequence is TGTGCCAGTAGCCTCCGCGGGGAAGCAATCTATGGCTACACCTTC. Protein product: CASSLRGEAIYGYTF.

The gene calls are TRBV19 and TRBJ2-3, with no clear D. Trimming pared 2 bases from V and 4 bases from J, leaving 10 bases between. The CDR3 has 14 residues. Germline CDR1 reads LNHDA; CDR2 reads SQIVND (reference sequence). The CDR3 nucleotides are TGTGCCAGTAGTATAATATCTGGAGCAGATACGCAGTATTTT. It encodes CASSIISGADTQYF.

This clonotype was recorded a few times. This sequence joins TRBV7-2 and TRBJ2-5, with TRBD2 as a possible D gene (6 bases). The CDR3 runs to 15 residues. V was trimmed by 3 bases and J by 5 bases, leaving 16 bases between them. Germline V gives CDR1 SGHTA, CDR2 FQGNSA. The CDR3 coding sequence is TGTGCCAGCAGCTTTTCTCCGGAGGGTGGGGAGACCCAGTACTTC. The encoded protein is CASSFSPEGGETQYF.

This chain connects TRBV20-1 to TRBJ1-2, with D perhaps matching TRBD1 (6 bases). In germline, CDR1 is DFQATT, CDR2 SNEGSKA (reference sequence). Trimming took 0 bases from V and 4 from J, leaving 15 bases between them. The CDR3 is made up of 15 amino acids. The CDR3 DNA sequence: TGCAGTGCTAGAGATTCGGACAGCTACTCCTATGGCTACACCTTC. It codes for CSARDSDSYSYGYTF.

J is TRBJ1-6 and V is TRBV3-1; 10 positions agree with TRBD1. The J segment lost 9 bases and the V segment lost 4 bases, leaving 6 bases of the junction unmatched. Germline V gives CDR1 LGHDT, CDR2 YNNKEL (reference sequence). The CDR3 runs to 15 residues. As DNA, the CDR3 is TGTGCCAGCAGCCCTAAGGGACAGGGGATTTCACCCCTCCACTTT. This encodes CASSPKGQGISPLHF.

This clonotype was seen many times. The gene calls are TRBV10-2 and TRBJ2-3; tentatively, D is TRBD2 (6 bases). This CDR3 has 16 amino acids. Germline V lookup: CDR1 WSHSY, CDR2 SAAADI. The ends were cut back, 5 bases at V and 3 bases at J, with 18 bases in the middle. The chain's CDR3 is CASSWGVGGTTDTQYF. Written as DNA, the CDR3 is TGCGCCAGCAGTTGGGGAGTTGGCGGGACGACAGATACGCAGTATTTT.

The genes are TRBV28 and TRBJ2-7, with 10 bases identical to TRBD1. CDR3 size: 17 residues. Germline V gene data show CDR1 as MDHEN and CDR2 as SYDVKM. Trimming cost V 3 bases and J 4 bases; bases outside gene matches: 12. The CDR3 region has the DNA TGTGCCAGCAGTTTTAATTCCGGGACAGGGGCCCTTTACGAGCAGTACTTC. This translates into CASSFNSGTGALYEQYF.

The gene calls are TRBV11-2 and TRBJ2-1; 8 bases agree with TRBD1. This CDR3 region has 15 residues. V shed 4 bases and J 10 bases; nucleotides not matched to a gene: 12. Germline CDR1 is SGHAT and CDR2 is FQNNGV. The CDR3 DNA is TGTGCCAGCAGCTCGGACAGGGTAGTGAGTTTGGAGCAGTTCTTC. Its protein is CASSSDRVVSLEQFF.

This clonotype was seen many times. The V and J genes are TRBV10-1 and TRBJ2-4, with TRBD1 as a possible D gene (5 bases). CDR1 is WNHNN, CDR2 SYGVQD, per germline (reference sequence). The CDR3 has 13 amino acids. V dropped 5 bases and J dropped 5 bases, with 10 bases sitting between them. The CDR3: CASSSDRQNIQYF. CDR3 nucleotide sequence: TGCGCCAGCAGTTCAGACAGACAAAACATTCAGTACTTC.

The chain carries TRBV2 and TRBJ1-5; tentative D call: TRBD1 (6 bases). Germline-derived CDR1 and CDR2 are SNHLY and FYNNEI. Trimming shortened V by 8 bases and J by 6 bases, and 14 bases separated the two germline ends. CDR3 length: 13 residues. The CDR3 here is CASSGTQIQPQHF. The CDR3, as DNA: TGTGCCAGCTCAGGGACACAAATTCAGCCCCAGCATTTT.

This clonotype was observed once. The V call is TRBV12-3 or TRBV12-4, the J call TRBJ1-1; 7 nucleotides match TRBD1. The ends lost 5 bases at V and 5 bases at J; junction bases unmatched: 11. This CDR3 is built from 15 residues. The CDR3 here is CASSAQTGRGTEAFF. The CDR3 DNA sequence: TGTGCCAGCAGTGCCCAGACAGGGCGAGGGACTGAAGCTTTCTTT.

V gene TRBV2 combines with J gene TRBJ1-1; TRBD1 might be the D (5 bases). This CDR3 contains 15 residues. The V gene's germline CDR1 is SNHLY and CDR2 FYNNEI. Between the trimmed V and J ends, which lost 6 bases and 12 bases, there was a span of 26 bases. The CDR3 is CASREGRLEPLKTFF. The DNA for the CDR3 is TGTGCCAGCAGAGAGGGACGCTTAGAACCACTAAAAACTTTCTTT.

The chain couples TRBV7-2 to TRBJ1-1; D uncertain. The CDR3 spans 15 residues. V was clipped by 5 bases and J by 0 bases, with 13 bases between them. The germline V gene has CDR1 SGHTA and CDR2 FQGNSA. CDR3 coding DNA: TGTGCCAGCAGCCCTGGACTGGGAATGAACACTGAAGCTTTCTTT. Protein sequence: CASSPGLGMNTEAFF.

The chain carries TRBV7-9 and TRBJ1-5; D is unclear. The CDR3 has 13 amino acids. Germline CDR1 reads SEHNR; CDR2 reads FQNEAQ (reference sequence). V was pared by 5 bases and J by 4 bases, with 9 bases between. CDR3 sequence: CASSRLENQPQHF. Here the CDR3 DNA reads TGTGCCAGCAGCCGTCTAGAAAATCAGCCCCAGCATTTT.

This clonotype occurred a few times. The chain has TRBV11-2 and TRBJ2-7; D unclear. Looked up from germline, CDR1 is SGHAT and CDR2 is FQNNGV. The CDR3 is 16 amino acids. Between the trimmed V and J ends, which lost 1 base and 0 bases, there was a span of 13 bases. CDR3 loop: CASSLGRTRSSYEQYF. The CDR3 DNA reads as TGTGCCAGCAGCTTAGGGCGTACCCGAAGCTCCTACGAGCAGTACTTC.

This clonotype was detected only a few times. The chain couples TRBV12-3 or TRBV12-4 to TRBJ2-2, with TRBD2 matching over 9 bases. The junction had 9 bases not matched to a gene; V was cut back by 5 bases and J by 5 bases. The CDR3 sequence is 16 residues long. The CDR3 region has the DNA TGTGCCAGCAGTCCCATTAGCGGGAGTAGAACCGGGGAGCTGTTTTTT. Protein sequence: CASSPISGSRTGELFF.

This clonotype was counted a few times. CDR3 in amino acids: CSARESLGSAGELFF. DNA of the CDR3: TGCAGTGCTAGAGAGAGCTTGGGAAGCGCCGGGGAGCTGTTTTTT. The gene calls are TRBV20-1 and TRBJ2-2; D unresolved. Trimming stripped 0 bases from V and 6 bases from J, with 14 bases between. CDR1 and CDR2 from the germline V gene are DFQATT and SNEGSKA (reference sequence). The CDR3 is 15 amino acids.